This T cell receptor (beta chain) stems from a study of shared clonotypes between healthy human individuals. The CDR3 loop spans 15 amino acids. Per the germline V gene, CDR1 is ENHRY and CDR2 is SYGVKD. Trimming pared 0 bases from V and 2 bases from J, leaving 10 bases between. Authors' methods: From ImmunoSEQ came sequences covering only the junction and carrying no quality scores, so filtering differed. Measured with immunoSEQ multiplex PCR; TCRdb has only the in-frame clones, and not every one. V and J calls and clone size are copied from that table; D and trimming were computed from the DNA. The table records more than 2,000,000 clones, approximately 95% of them present only once.

The gene calls are TRBV10-3 and TRBJ2-5; D is unresolved. Material: naive CD4+ T cells from PBMCs. Subset given: CD45RA+ positively selected. This TCR was sampled from a man younger than 30 in good health. Some clones in this sample may be carry-over from other donors' samples. The CDR3 region is CAISESLRPQETQYF. CDR3 in DNA: TGTGCCATCAGTGAGTCTCTTAGGCCACAAGAGACCCAGTACTTC.